This T cell receptor beta chain is from a study of blood T cells in healthy people across ages (dated by TCRdb to the mid-2010s). Turning to the overall study: In model experiments, template switching captured about one uniquely barcoded TCR beta cDNA molecule for every two T cells. Using deep sequencing normalized with unique cDNA molecular identifiers, the study measured how TCR beta repertoire diversity changes with age. For two donors (one aged 18 to 29 and one aged 80 or older), the study analyzed two additional independent replicas of 1 million unique cDNA reads from the same blood draw. The donors were divided into four age groups: young (average approximately 17 years), middle-aged (approximately 42), aged (approximately 62) and long-lived (nearly 85).

The paper as a whole reports these results and caveats: Because the CMV infection status of the donors was unknown, age-related changes in expanded clonotypes may potentially have been confounded. As age increased, observed TCR beta diversity per million T cells dropped in a roughly linear way, and a significant reduction was already evident by age 40. Bulk unsorted PBMC profiling prevented conclusive comparison of naive and antigen-experienced compartments. The percentage of naive T cells measured by flow cytometry correlated strongly with observed TCR beta diversity. Compared with the aged group, the long-lived group had more naive CD4+ T cells, fewer expanded clones and increased TCR diversity, suggesting age selection. Estimates of total diversity based on one million sequenced T cells were regarded as lower bounds and as underestimates.

For this clonotype: Its target antigen remains unknown. Within one base of it there is no much larger clone, and no base qualities were kept.

The approximately 40 donors, aged roughly 6 to 100 years, were systemically healthy Caucasian individuals from Russia. Around 10 milliliters of peripheral blood were collected from each donor into EDTA-treated Vacutainer tubes. Ficoll-Paque density-gradient centrifugation was used to isolate PBMCs, with at least 6 million obtained per sample. Trizol reagent was used to extract total RNA from the PBMCs, yielding at least 6 micrograms per sample. For every donor, flow cytometry on a PBMC aliquot measured the percentage of naive CD45RAhigh/CD27high T cells. Including the terminal cysteine and phenylalanine, the CDR3 comprises 15 residues. The sequence is cut down to CDR3 DNA, 45 bases in frame from base 1. The germline V gene supplies CDR1 SGHRS and CDR2 YFSETQ. The trim is 4 bases for V and 1 base for J, with a gap of 11 bases between the germline ends. Libraries were constructed by 5' RACE. Sequencing relied on an Illumina HiSeq 2500. A second 7 to 11 cycle PCR used a sample-barcoded 5' primer and a J-beta primer mix. A template-switch 5' adaptor carrying 12 random nucleotides introduced a unique molecular identifier onto each TCR beta cDNA molecule. At least 2.5 million CDR3-containing paired-end reads were obtained from each sample. First-strand cDNA synthesis was performed from all RNA using the Mint cDNA synthesis kit, with priming by a TRBC-specific oligonucleotide. Following uracil-DNA glycosylase treatment, all cDNA underwent a first 18-cycle PCR with the universal primers M1SS and BC2_uni_R. The study's processing was this. For normalization, 1 million high-quality reads were randomly selected from each sample, with every read carrying a distinct molecular identifier. Instead of being binned into consensus sequences, reads with shared molecular identifiers were discarded. MiTCR, set to a Q25 quality threshold and the strictest error-elimination algorithm, was used for CDR3 identification, clonotype clustering and error correction. A nonparametric unseen species model with Euler transformation was used to estimate a lower bound on total TCR beta diversity. TCRdb applied fastp at Q25 and MiXCR to the public reads, then kept only in-frame beta chains. Each entry is one CDR3 protein sequence, shown with its most common DNA and genes. TCRdb's processing, not the authors', yielded these V and J calls. In all, the sample holds 500,000 to 650,000 distinct CDR3 sequences, and around a quarter of those were seen once. Together, the top ten hold approximately 3.6% of the sample.

This sample was shared with a second study, whose subject was T cells of mothers and their children. The second investigation adds: The donors were nine systemically healthy Caucasian individuals, made up of three mothers and their six children. cDNA synthesis used all of the extracted RNA, with 1.5 ug of RNA in each 15 ul reaction. Sample barcodes and 2-4 random nucleotides were added via the M1S primer in the second PCR. Each mother yielded over 8 million TCR beta CDR3 reads and each child 2.5 million to 3 million reads. Thymic selection similarly shapes TCR recombination output in related and unrelated pairs, with minor effect from inherited differences. Normalized repertoire overlap was always found to be slightly, but never significantly, higher in related mother-child pairs than in unrelated mother-child pairs. Persistent microchimeric T cell clones were not detected, at a sensitivity of approximately 98 clones per million clonotypes. Deep NGS was used in the study to compare the TCR beta repertoires of mothers and children and to look for features that separate related mother-child pairs from unrelated individuals. On average, the children were approximately 11 +/- 4 years old, while the mothers were about 40 +/- 4 years old. After adapters were ligated using NEBNext reagents, the libraries underwent 100+100 nt paired-end sequencing on an Illumina HiSeq 2000. Mother and child libraries were prepared a month apart and sequenced in separate runs to prevent cross-contamination. For each donor, between 500,000 and 2,000,000 distinct TCR beta clonotypes were identified. Naive TCR beta clonotypes were estimated from low-frequency clonotypes matched to each donor's FACS-determined naive share, without sorting.

The chain uses TRBV5-1 and TRBJ1-4; the D gene remains uncertain. This TCR was recovered from a boy between 2 and 10 years old in good health. Sequenced input: blood. DNA sequence: TGCGCCAGCAGCCGGGCCCGAGGAACTAATGAAAAACTGTTTTTT. Its translation reads: CASSRARGTNEKLFF. The full variable domain, completed from the reference TRBV5-1 and TRBJ1-4 proteins outside the CDR3, reads KAGVTQTPRYLIKTRGQQVTLSCSPISGHRSVSWYQQTPGQGLQFLFEYFSETQRNKGNFPGRFSGRQFSNSRSEMNVSTLELGDSALYLCASSRARGTNEKLFFGSGTQLSVL.